The clone carrying this T cell receptor (beta chain) was seen only a few times. The germline gene is not matched at one end of the junction; a read error may be the cause. CDR3 size: 17 residues. Germline assignment: CDR1 SGHVT and CDR2 SQSDAQ. The data are from a study of beta chain features in type 1 diabetes. Expressed TCRB transcripts were sequenced because the isolated RNA had all been reverse transcribed beforehand. The method was immunoSEQ multiplex PCR; TCRdb's version includes in-frame clones alone and lacks a portion of them. The profile covers 400,000 to 450,000 clones, with roughly 13% appearing a single time and roughly 0.036% taken by the ten largest.

The clonotype originates from a man aged 30 to 45 in good health. The sample consisted of naive CD4+ T cells from blood. This rearrangement joins TRBV7-4 to TRBJ2-5, with D possibly called TRBD1 or TRBD2 (6 bases each). The CDR3 spells CASSPYRGAPGQGTQYF. For the CDR3, the DNA is TGTGCCAGCAGCCCCTATAGGGGGGCCCCCGGCCAAGGGACCCAGTACTTC.